This T cell receptor (beta chain) is drawn from a study of CD8 T cells in ankylosing spondylitis. Libraries of TCR beta came from quantitative 5'-RACE with molecular barcodes. TCRdb called the 5' RACE reads again in MiXCR, with one record for every CDR3 protein. Counted here are more than 400,000 distinct CDR3 sequences, less than 6% occurring once; the ten biggest clones make up roughly 3.3%. The CDR3 loop spans 16 amino acids. With 1 base removed from V and 5 bases from J, the gap between germline ends came to 15 bases. The germline V gene has CDR1 MNHEY and CDR2 SVGAGI. Whole-study findings and limits: The study looked at matched synovial fluid samples from ankylosing spondylitis patients. Disease-linked clones were reported to be significantly enriched there. Blood from ankylosing spondylitis patients appeared to carry a characteristic roughly 8-variant TCR beta motif.

A remark on this clonotype: Its target is not known.

The sequence came from a male donor with ankylosing spondylitis. Sequenced material: blood, either unsorted or a sorted T cell fraction (not recorded which). The rearrangement uses TRBV6-5 and TRBJ2-4, with D tentatively TRBD1 or TRBD2 (5 bases each). The CDR3 DNA follows: TGTGCCAGCAGTTACTTGCCGGGACCGATTCAAAACATTCAGTACTTC. Translated: CASSYLPGPIQNIQYF.